The 30 T cell receptor beta chains in this list originate from one sample, sequenced in a study of blood T cell repertoires in COVID-19. The protocol was immunoSEQ multiplex PCR, while the TCRdb copy is restricted to in-frame clones and leaves out a portion. The sample has tens of thousands of clones, approximately 82% seen once. Sequences were obtained from peripheral blood. These TCRs come from a human donor in a cohort sampled during active COVID-19.

The chain has TRBV6-5 and TRBJ2-5; 7 bases match TRBD2. The germline V gene has CDR1 MNHEY and CDR2 SVGAGI. The V and J ends lost 0 bases and 5 bases, in that order; junction bases with no gene match: 9. The CDR3 is 16 amino acids. The CDR3 coding sequence is TGTGCCAGCAGTTACTCCTGGGCGGCGGGAGTGGAGACCCAGTACTTC. This encodes CASSYSWAAGVETQYF.

The chain combines TRBV5-1 with TRBJ1-1; D might be TRBD1 (6 bases). The CDR3 is 14 amino acids. Trimming took off 4 bases at V and 1 base at J, with 11 bases between the two ends. CDR1 and CDR2 (germline): SGHRS, YFSETQ. CDR3 sequence reads: CASSLPGANTEAFF. CDR3 DNA sequence: TGCGCCAGCAGCCTCCCAGGGGCGAACACTGAAGCTTTCTTT. Full variable domain (rest looked up from reference TRBV5-1 and TRBJ1-1): KAGVTQTPRYLIKTRGQQVTLSCSPISGHRSVSWYQQTPGQGLQFLFEYFSETQRNKGNFPGRFSGRQFSNSRSEMNVSTLELGDSALYLCASSLPGANTEAFFGQGTRLTVV.

This chain uses TRBV2 with TRBJ2-2; unclear D gene. V lost 8 bases, J lost 3 bases, and 13 bases lay in between. The germline gives CDR1 SNHLY, CDR2 FYNNEI. The CDR3 contains 14 residues. The CDR3 nucleotides read TGTGCCAGCTGCAGCGTCCGCTACACCGGGGAGCTGTTTTTT. It translates to CASCSVRYTGELFF.

V gene TRBV30 combines with J gene TRBJ2-3, with 10 bases lining up with TRBD1. The CDR3 totals 14 residues. Germline lookup yields CDR1 GTSNPN and CDR2 SVGIG (reference sequence). V lost 5 bases and J lost 3; bases outside the gene matches: 5. The chain's CDR3 is CAWGGDRGTDTQYF. Written as DNA, the CDR3 is TGTGCCTGGGGGGGGGACAGGGGTACAGATACGCAGTATTTT.

This clone was found a few times. The rearrangement uses TRBV24-1 and TRBJ2-2; maybe TRBD1 (6 bases). The CDR3 contains 16 residues. Per germline, CDR1 KGHDR and CDR2 SFDVKD. The germline V and J ends were trimmed by 2 bases and 3 bases, with 12 bases remaining between them. In nucleotides, the CDR3 is TGTGCCACCAGTGATTCCCGACAGGCGGACACCGGGGAGCTGTTTTTT. It encodes CATSDSRQADTGELFF.

This chain uses TRBV7-9 with TRBJ1-3; 8 nucleotides match TRBD1. After removal of 4 bases from V and 3 bases from J, the junction contained 5 bases not matched to a gene. CDR3 length: 15 amino acids. Germline V gene data show CDR1 as SEHNR and CDR2 as FQNEAQ (reference sequence). The CDR3 protein is CASSSQGGGGNTIYF. The CDR3 coding sequence is TGTGCCAGCAGCTCACAGGGGGGAGGTGGAAACACCATATATTTT.

The chain carries TRBV9 and TRBJ2-7, with 9 bases fitting TRBD2. This CDR3 spans 15 amino acids. The J segment lost 5 bases and the V segment lost 0 bases, leaving 6 bases of the junction unmatched. Germline CDR1 is SGDLS and CDR2 is YYNGEE. Here the CDR3 DNA reads TGTGCCAGCAGCGTAGAGGCTAGCGGGACCCACGAGCAGTACTTC. Its translation is CASSVEASGTHEQYF. The full variable domain, completed using reference TRBV9 and TRBJ2-7, is DSGVTQTPKHLITATGQRVTLRCSPRSGDLSVYWYQQSLDQGLQFLIQYYNGEERAKGNILERFSAQQFPDLHSELNLSSLELGDSALYFCASSVEASGTHEQYFGPGTRLTVT.

This chain links TRBV30 with TRBJ2-2; 9 nucleotides line up with TRBD2. With 7 bases clipped from V and 7 bases from J, the junction kept 19 bases outside the gene matches. Germline V gene sequence: CDR1 GTSNPN, CDR2 SVGIG (reference sequence). This CDR3 has 17 amino acids. CDR3 residues: CALDRGSGRRSGGELFF. The CDR3 region has the DNA TGTGCCTTAGATCGGGGTAGCGGGAGACGGTCGGGCGGGGAGCTGTTTTTT.

This clone was found once. The rearrangement joins TRBV7-2 to TRBJ2-6; TRBD1 might be the D (6 bases). The CDR3 sequence is 16 residues long. Germline V gene data show CDR1 as SGHTA and CDR2 as FQGNSA. Trimming pared 5 bases from V and 4 bases from J, leaving 15 bases between. CDR3 nucleotides: TGTGCCAGCAGCGGAACTACAGGGACAGGGGCCAACGTCCTGACTTTC. Encoded protein: CASSGTTGTGANVLTF.

This clone was seen ten or more times. At the DNA level, this CDR3 is encoded by other sequences in the same sample as well. The rearrangement joins TRBV6-6 to TRBJ1-5; TRBD1 aligns across 8 bases. There are 16 residues in the CDR3. Germline values: CDR1 MNHNY, CDR2 SVGAGI (reference sequence). V shed 2 bases, J shed 0 bases, and the junction held 3 bases outside the gene matches. CDR3 loop: CASSYLGQDSNQPQHF. The CDR3 DNA follows: TGTGCCAGCAGTTACCTGGGACAGGATAGCAATCAGCCCCAGCATTTT.

This chain connects TRBV9 to TRBJ1-2; 10 bases fit TRBD1. Germline CDR1 and CDR2: SGDLS and YYNGEE. The ends lost 0 bases at V and 4 bases at J; junction bases unmatched: 6. There are 16 residues in the CDR3. CDR3 DNA sequence: TGTGCCAGCAGCGTAGGACCGACAGGGGGCGGCTATGGCTACACCTTC. Translation gives CASSVGPTGGGYGYTF. Complete variable domain (other parts from reference TRBV9 and TRBJ1-2): DSGVTQTPKHLITATGQRVTLRCSPRSGDLSVYWYQQSLDQGLQFLIQYYNGEERAKGNILERFSAQQFPDLHSELNLSSLELGDSALYFCASSVGPTGGGYGYTFGSGTRLTVV.

This clone was counted only a few times. The gene calls are TRBV2 and TRBJ2-7; 7 bases are a match to TRBD2. This CDR3 has 12 amino acids. Germline CDR1 and CDR2: SNHLY and FYNNEI. The J segment lost 6 bases and the V segment lost 11 bases, leaving 10 bases of the junction unmatched. The chain's CDR3 is CASRDYLSEQYF. In DNA form, the CDR3 reads TGTGCCTCCCGGGACTATCTTAGCGAGCAGTACTTC.

V and J are TRBV28 and TRBJ1-1; maybe TRBD1 (6 bases). The CDR3 runs 13 residues. V lost 1 base to trimming and J lost 7 bases, with 10 bases between them. Germline CDR1 reads MDHEN; CDR2 reads SYDVKM. The CDR3 here is CASSLLGGGEAFF. The CDR3 DNA reads TGTGCCAGCAGTTTATTAGGGGGGGGTGAAGCTTTCTTT.

The chain combines TRBV5-1 with TRBJ2-5; 9 nucleotides line up with TRBD2. The V gene end was trimmed by 4 bases and the J gene end by 0 bases; junction bases not matched to a gene: 4. The CDR3 runs 15 residues. Germline lookup yields CDR1 SGHRS and CDR2 YFSETQ. The CDR3 region is CASSASGTYQETQYF. The CDR3 DNA follows: TGCGCCAGCAGCGCTAGCGGGACGTACCAAGAGACCCAGTACTTC.

J is TRBJ2-1 and V is TRBV7-2, with D possibly being TRBD1 (5 bases). The V gene lost 2 bases and the J gene lost 8 bases, with 22 bases spanning the gap. From germline, CDR1 is SGHTA and CDR2 FQGNSA. CDR3 length equals 17 residues. CDR3 amino acids: CASSLRTRTMGRHEQFF. In nucleotides, the CDR3 is TGTGCCAGCAGCTTAAGGACCCGCACCATGGGGCGGCATGAGCAGTTCTTC. The full variable domain, with the rest looked up from reference TRBV7-2 and TRBJ2-1, is GAGVSQSPSNKVTEKGKDVELRCDPISGHTALYWYRQSLGQGLEFLIYFQGNSAPDKSGLPSDRFSAERTGGSVSTLTIQRTQQEDSAVYLCASSLRTRTMGRHEQFFGPGTRLTVL.

This chain joins TRBV7-3 and TRBJ2-1; D possibly corresponds to TRBD1 (5 bases). This CDR3 is built from 14 residues. From germline, CDR1 is SGHTA and CDR2 FQGTGA. V was cut by 5 bases and J by 3 bases, with 11 bases left in between. The DNA of the CDR3 is TGTGCCAGCAGCCCCACCGACAGCTACAATGAGCAGTTCTTC. Translation gives CASSPTDSYNEQFF.

The rearrangement joins TRBV4-1 to TRBJ2-2; 13 bases line up with TRBD2. V dropped 10 bases and J dropped 3; count of bases not matched to a gene: 11. The germline V gene has CDR1 MGHRA and CDR2 YSYEKL. The CDR3 is 17 residues long. In DNA form, the CDR3 reads TGCGCCACAAGACGAAGTGGACTAGCGGGGGACACCGGGGAGCTGTTTTTT. Residues: CATRRSGLAGDTGELFF.

This clone appeared once. The rearrangement uses TRBV7-3 and TRBJ2-7; 10 bases align to TRBD1. Germline CDR1 is SGHTA and CDR2 is FQGTGA. V dropped 4 bases and J dropped 7; count of bases not matched to a gene: 7. This CDR3 is built from 14 residues. CDR3 loop: CASSSRQGAGEQYF. CDR3 bases: TGTGCCAGCAGCTCTCGACAGGGGGCAGGGGAGCAGTACTTC.

The genes are TRBV5-4 and TRBJ1-2; a weak D match, TRBD1 (5 bases). Trimming removed 5 bases from V and 3 bases from J, with 8 bases in between. CDR3 length: 12 amino acids. Germline V gene lookup returns CDR1 SGHNT and CDR2 YYREEE (reference sequence). DNA of the CDR3: TGTGCCAGCAGACAGGCGGACTATGGCTACACCTTC. It codes for CASRQADYGYTF.

V gene TRBV3-1 (or the pseudogene TRBV3-2) combines with J gene TRBJ1-5, with 10 bases that match TRBD1. Trimming cost V 0 bases and J 2 bases; bases outside gene matches: 1. Germline assignment: CDR1 LGHDT and CDR2 YNNKEL (reference sequence). The CDR3 length is 16 residues. CDR3 residues: CASSQEGTGGNQPQHF. CDR3 DNA sequence: TGTGCCAGCAGCCAAGAGGGGACAGGGGGCAATCAGCCCCAGCATTTT.

The rearrangement joins TRBV7-2 to TRBJ2-3; D is possibly TRBD1 (6 bases). Trimming cost V 6 bases and J 3 bases, with 10 bases left between them. CDR3 length equals 13 residues. Germline V gene data show CDR1 as SGHTA and CDR2 as FQGNSA. CDR3 residues: CASRPGTTDTQYF. The CDR3, as DNA: TGTGCCAGCAGACCTGGGACAACAGATACGCAGTATTTT.

The CDR3 protein is CASSVDLAGPYNEQFF. The CDR3 DNA follows: TGTGCCAGCAGCGTAGACCTAGCGGGCCCGTACAATGAGCAGTTCTTC. The chain carries TRBV9 and TRBJ2-1, with TRBD2 matching over 8 bases. Trimming removed 0 bases from V and 4 bases from J; junction bases left unmatched: 6. Germline CDR1 and CDR2: SGDLS and YYNGEE. The CDR3 has 16 residues.

The V gene is TRBV18, the J gene TRBJ2-1, with a tentative D call TRBD2 (6 bases). V was pared by 2 bases and J by 4 bases, with 21 bases between. Germline lookup yields CDR1 KGHSH and CDR2 LQKENI. CDR3 length equals 18 residues. The CDR3 reads CASSPTFMEGRVYNEQFF. The CDR3, as DNA: TGTGCCAGCTCACCAACGTTTATGGAGGGCCGTGTTTACAATGAGCAGTTCTTC.

This clone was found once. The chain joins TRBV19 to TRBJ1-5, with D tentatively TRBD1 (6 bases). V shed 0 bases and J shed 3 bases, with 15 bases lying between them. Germline V gene sequence: CDR1 LNHDA, CDR2 SQIVND (reference sequence). This CDR3 is 17 amino acids long. The CDR3 sequence: CASSIERGGVLNQPQHF. The CDR3 DNA follows: TGTGCCAGTAGTATAGAACGAGGGGGGGTGCTCAATCAGCCCCAGCATTTT. Full variable domain (missing parts from reference TRBV19 and TRBJ1-5): DGGITQSPKYLFRKEGQNVTLSCEQNLNHDAMYWYRQDPGQGLRLIYYSQIVNDFQKGDIAEGYSVSREKKESFPLTVTSAQKNPTAFYLCASSIERGGVLNQPQHFGDGTRLSIL.

This chain links TRBV4-2 with TRBJ2-5, with TRBD2 identical over 10 bases. Per germline, CDR1 LGHNA and CDR2 YNFKEQ. V lost 4 bases to trimming and J lost 5 bases; unmatched junction nucleotides: 13. The CDR3 runs 17 residues. Written as DNA, the CDR3 is TGTGCCAGCAGCCCAAGAGGCAGCGGGAGGGCCTGGGAGACCCAGTACTTC. Translated: CASSPRGSGRAWETQYF.

V and J are TRBV6-4 and TRBJ1-6, with D tentatively TRBD1 (6 bases). The CDR3 is 15 amino acids. Germline V gives CDR1 MRHNA, CDR2 SNTAGT. V was pared by 4 bases and J by 10 bases, with 17 bases between. CDR3 loop: CASSVRAGEGSPLHF. CDR3 DNA sequence: TGTGCCAGCAGTGTACGGGCAGGGGAGGGATCACCCCTCCACTTT.

The V call is TRBV11-2, the J call TRBJ1-1; D remains unclear. V gave up 5 bases and J gave up 6 bases, with 16 bases separating them. The CDR3 length is 14 residues. Per the germline V gene, CDR1 is SGHAT and CDR2 is FQNNGV. CDR3 sequence reads: CASSPDYTGPEAFF. CDR3 DNA sequence: TGTGCCAGCAGCCCCGACTATACCGGGCCTGAAGCTTTCTTT.

CDR3 sequence reads: CASSLRGTSGGTDTQYF. The CDR3 DNA reads as TGTGCCAGCAGCTTAAGGGGGACTAGCGGGGGCACAGATACGCAGTATTTT. The V and J genes are TRBV7-2 and TRBJ2-3; 13 bases agree with TRBD2. The CDR3 is 17 amino acids. With 2 bases clipped from V and 1 base from J, the junction kept 3 bases outside the gene matches. The germline V gene has CDR1 SGHTA and CDR2 FQGNSA.

V gene TRBV27 combines with J gene TRBJ2-5, with 9 nucleotides matching TRBD1. Germline values: CDR1 MNHEY, CDR2 SMNVEV (reference sequence). V dropped 5 bases and J dropped 5; count of bases not matched to a gene: 9. This CDR3 spans 15 amino acids. The DNA for the CDR3 is TGTGCCAGCAGTCAGGGACAGGGTAGTCGGGAGACCCAGTACTTC. This encodes CASSQGQGSRETQYF.

This chain uses TRBV2 with TRBJ2-7; possibly TRBD1 for D (6 bases). Trimming stripped 6 bases from V and 3 bases from J, with 15 bases between. Germline V lookup: CDR1 SNHLY, CDR2 FYNNEI. This CDR3 is built from 14 residues. In nucleotides, the CDR3 is TGTGCCAGCAGGGCCGACGGGACACTCTACGAGCAGTACTTC. Translated: CASRADGTLYEQYF.